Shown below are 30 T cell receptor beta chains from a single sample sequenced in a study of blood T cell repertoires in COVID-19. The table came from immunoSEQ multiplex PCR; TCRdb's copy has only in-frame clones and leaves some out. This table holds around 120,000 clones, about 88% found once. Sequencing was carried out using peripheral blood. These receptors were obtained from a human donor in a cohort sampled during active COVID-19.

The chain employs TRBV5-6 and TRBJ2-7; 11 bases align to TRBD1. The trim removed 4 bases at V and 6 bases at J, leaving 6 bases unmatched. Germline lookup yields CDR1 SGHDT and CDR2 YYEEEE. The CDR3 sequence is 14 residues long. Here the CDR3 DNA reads TGTGCCAGCAGCCAGAGCGGGACAGGGGGCGAGCAGTACTTC. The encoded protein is CASSQSGTGGEQYF.

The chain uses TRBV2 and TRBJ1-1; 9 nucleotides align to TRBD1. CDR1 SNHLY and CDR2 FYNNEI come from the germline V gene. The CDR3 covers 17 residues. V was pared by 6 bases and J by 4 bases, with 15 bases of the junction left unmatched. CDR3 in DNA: TGTGCCAGCAGGGGGACAGGGAGATTTACTCGAGTCACTGAAGCTTTCTTT. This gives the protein CASRGTGRFTRVTEAFF.

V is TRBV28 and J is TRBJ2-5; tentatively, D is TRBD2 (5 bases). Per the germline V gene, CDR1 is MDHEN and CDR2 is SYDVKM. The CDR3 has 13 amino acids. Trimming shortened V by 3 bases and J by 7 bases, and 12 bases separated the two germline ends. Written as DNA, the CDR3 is TGTGCCAGCAGTTTGGCGGGTACCGGGACCCAGTACTTC. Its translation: CASSLAGTGTQYF. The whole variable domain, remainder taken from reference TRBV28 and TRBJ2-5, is DVKVTQSSRYLVKRTGEKVFLECVQDMDHENMFWYRQDPGLGLRLIYFSYDVKMKEKGDIPEGYSVSREKKERFSLILESASTNQTSMYLCASSLAGTGTQYFGPGTRLLVL.

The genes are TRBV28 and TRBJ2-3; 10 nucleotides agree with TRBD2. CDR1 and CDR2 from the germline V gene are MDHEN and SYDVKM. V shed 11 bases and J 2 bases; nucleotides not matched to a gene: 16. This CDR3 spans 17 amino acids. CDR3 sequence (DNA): TGTGCCCTTGGCGGTGCTAGCGGGAGACCCTACACAGATACGCAGTATTTT. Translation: CALGGASGRPYTDTQYF.

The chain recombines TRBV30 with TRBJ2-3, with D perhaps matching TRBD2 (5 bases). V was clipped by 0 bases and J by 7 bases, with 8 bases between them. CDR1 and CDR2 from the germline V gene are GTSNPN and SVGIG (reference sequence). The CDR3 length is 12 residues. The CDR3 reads CAWSVLDYTQYF. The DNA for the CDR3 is TGTGCCTGGAGTGTGTTGGACTATACGCAGTATTTT. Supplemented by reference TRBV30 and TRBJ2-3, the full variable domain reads SQTIHQWPATLVQPVGSPLSLECTVEGTSNPNLYWYRQAAGRGLQLLFYSVGIGQISSEVPQNLSASRPQDRQFILSSKKLLLSDSGFYLCAWSVLDYTQYFGPGTRLTVL.

The CDR3 DNA follows: TGTGCCAGCAGCTTAGTTGGGGCTGGGCCCCGCTCCTACGAGCAGTACTTC. Amino acid sequence: CASSLVGAGPRSYEQYF. The chain joins TRBV7-6 to TRBJ2-7; tentative D call: TRBD1 (5 bases). The germline V gene has CDR1 SGHVS and CDR2 FNYEAQ. The CDR3 is made up of 17 amino acids. Trimming left V 1 base short and J 0 bases short, with 16 bases between.

CDR3: CSASPSGITDTQYF. The CDR3, as DNA: TGCAGTGCTAGTCCTAGCGGGATCACAGATACGCAGTATTTT. The chain has TRBV20-1 and TRBJ2-3; TRBD2 agrees at 9 bases. The CDR3 totals 14 residues. After removal of 3 bases from V and 2 bases from J, the junction contained 3 bases not matched to a gene. Germline CDR1 and CDR2: DFQATT and SNEGSKA (reference sequence).

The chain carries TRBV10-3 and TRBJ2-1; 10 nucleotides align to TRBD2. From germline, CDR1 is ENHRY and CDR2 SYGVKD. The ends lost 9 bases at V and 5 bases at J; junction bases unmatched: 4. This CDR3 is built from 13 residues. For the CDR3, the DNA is TGTGCCATAGGGGGACTAGCGAACAATGAGCAGTTCTTC. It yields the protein CAIGGLANNEQFF.

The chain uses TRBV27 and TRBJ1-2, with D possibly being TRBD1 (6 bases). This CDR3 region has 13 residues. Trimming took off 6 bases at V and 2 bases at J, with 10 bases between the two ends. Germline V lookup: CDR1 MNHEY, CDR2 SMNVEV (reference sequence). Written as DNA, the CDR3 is TGTGCCAGCAGCCCACAGGGCAACTATGGCTACACCTTC. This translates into CASSPQGNYGYTF.

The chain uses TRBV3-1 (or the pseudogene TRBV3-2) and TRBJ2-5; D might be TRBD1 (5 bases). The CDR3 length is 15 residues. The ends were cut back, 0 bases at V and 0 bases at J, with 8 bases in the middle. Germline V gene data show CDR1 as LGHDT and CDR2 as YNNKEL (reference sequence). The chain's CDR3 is CASSQDQGDQETQYF. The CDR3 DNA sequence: TGTGCCAGCAGCCAAGATCAAGGGGACCAAGAGACCCAGTACTTC.

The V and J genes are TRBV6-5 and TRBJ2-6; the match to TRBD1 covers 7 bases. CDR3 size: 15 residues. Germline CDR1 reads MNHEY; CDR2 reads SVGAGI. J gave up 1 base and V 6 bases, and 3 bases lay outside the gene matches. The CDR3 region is CASRMDRSGANVLTF. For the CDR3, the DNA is TGTGCCAGCAGAATGGACAGGTCTGGGGCCAACGTCCTGACTTTC.

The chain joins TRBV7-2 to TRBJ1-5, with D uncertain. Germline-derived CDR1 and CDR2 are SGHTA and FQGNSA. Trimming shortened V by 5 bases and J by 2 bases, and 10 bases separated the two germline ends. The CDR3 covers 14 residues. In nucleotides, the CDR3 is TGTGCCAGCAGCCCTAACTTGGGCAATCAGCCCCAGCATTTT. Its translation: CASSPNLGNQPQHF. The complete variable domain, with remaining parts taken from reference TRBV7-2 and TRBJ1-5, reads GAGVSQSPSNKVTEKGKDVELRCDPISGHTALYWYRQSLGQGLEFLIYFQGNSAPDKSGLPSDRFSAERTGGSVSTLTIQRTQQEDSAVYLCASSPNLGNQPQHFGDGTRLSIL.

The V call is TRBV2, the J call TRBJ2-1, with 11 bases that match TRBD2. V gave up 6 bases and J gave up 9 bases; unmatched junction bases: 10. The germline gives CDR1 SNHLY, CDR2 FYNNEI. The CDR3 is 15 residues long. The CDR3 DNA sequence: TGTGCCAGCAGCTTAATAGCGGGGGGGCGTGGTGAGCAGTTCTTC. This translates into CASSLIAGGRGEQFF.

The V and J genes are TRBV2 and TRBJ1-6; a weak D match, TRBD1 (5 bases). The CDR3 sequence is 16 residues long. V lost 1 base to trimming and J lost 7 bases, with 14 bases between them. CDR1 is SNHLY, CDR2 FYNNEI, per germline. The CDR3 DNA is TGTGCCAGCAGTGAAGGGCCGGCCGGGGGGAATTCACCCCTCCACTTT. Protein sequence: CASSEGPAGGNSPLHF.

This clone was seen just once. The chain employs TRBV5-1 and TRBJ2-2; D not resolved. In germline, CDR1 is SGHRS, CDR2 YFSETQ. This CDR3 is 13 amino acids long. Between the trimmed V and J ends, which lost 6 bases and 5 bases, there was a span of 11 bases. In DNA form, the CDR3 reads TGCGCCAGCATGCCGGTAAAGACCGGGGAGCTGTTTTTT. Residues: CASMPVKTGELFF.

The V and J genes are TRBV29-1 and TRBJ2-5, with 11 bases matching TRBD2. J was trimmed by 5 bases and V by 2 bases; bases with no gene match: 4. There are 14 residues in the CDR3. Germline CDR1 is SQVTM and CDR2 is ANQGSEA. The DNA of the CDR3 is TGCAGCGTTGAAATGGTAGCGGGAGGGGAGACCCAGTACTTC. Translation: CSVEMVAGGETQYF. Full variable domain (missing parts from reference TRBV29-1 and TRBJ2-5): SAVISQKPSRDICQRGTSLTIQCQVDSQVTMMFWYRQQPGQSLTLIATANQGSEATYESGFVIDKFPISRPNLTFSTLTVSNMSPEDSSIYLCSVEMVAGGETQYFGPGTRLLVL.

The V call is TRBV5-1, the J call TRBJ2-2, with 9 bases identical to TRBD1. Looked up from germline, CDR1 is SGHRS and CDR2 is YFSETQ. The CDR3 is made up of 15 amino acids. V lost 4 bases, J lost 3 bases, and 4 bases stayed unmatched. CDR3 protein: CASSIGQGYTGELFF. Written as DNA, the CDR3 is TGCGCCAGCAGCATCGGACAGGGGTACACCGGGGAGCTGTTTTTT. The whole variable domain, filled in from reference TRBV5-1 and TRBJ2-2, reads KAGVTQTPRYLIKTRGQQVTLSCSPISGHRSVSWYQQTPGQGLQFLFEYFSETQRNKGNFPGRFSGRQFSNSRSEMNVSTLELGDSALYLCASSIGQGYTGELFFGEGSRLTVL.

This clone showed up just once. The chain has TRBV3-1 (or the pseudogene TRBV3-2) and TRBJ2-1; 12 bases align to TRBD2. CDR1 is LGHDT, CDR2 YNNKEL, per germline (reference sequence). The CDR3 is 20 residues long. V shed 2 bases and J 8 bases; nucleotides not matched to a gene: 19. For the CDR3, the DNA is TGTGCCAGCAGCCAATTTTTTCGGTCTAGCGGGAGGGAGGGGGGCGATGAGCAGTTCTTC. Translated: CASSQFFRSSGREGGDEQFF.

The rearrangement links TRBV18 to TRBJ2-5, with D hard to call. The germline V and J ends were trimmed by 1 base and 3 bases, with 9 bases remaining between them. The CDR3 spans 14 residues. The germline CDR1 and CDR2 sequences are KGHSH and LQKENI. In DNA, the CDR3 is TGTGCCAGCTCACCACGTCAGGCCAAAGAGACCCAGTACTTC. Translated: CASSPRQAKETQYF.

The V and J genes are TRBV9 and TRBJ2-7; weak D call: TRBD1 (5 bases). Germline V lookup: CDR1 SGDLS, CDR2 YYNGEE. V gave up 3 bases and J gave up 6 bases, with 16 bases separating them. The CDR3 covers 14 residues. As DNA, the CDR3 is TGTGCCAGCAGCGGAAGCACCTCAGGGCTCGAGCAGTACTTC. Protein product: CASSGSTSGLEQYF.

The CDR3 DNA reads as TGCGCCAGCAGTGTTCTCAGAGCGGGGGAGCTGTTTTTT. Translation: CASSVLRAGELFF. The chain has TRBV10-2 and TRBJ2-2; D is undetermined. The V and J ends lost 4 bases and 8 bases respectively, with 11 bases between them. The CDR3 contains 13 residues. Per the germline V gene, CDR1 is WSHSY and CDR2 is SAAADI.

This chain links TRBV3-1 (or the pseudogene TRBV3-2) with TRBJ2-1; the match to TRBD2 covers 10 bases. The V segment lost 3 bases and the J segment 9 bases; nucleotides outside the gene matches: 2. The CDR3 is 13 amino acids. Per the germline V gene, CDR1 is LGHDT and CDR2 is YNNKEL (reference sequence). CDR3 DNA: TGTGCCAGCAGCCAGCTAGCGGGGGCTGAGCAGTTCTTC. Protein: CASSQLAGAEQFF.

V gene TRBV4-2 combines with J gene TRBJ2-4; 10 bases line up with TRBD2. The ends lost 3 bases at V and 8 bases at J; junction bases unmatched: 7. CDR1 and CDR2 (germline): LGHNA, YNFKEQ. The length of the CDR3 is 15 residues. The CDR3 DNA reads TGTGCCAGCAGCCACCCAACTAGCGGGATTGACATTCAGTACTTC. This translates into CASSHPTSGIDIQYF.

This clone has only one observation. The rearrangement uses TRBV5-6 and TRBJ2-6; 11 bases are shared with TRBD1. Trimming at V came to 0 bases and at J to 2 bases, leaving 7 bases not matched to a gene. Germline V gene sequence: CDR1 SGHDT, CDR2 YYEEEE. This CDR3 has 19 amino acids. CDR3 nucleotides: TGTGCCAGCAGCTTGGCTTTGGGACAGGGGGTCGCTGGGGCCAACGTCCTGACTTTC. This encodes CASSLALGQGVAGANVLTF.

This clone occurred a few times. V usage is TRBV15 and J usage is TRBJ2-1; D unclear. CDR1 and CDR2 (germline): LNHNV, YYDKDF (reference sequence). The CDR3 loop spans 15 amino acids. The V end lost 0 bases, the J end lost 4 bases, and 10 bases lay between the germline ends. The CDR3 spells CATSRDQAHYNEQFF. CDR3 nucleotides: TGTGCCACCAGCAGAGATCAGGCGCATTACAATGAGCAGTTCTTC.

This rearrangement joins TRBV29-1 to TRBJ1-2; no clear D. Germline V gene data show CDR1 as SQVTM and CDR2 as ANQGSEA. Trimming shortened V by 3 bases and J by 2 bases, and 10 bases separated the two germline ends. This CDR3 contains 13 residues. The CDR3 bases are TGCAGCGTTGATAGGAACAGAAACTATGGCTACACCTTC. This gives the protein CSVDRNRNYGYTF.

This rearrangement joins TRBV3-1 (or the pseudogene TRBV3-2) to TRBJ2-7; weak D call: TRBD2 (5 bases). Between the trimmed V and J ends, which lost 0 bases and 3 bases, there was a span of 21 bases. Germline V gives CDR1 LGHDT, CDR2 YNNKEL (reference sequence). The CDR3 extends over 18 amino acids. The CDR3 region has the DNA TGTGCCAGCAGCCAAGATTCTCTTAGAAGGGTAGGGAGCTACGAGCAGTACTTC. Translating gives CASSQDSLRRVGSYEQYF.

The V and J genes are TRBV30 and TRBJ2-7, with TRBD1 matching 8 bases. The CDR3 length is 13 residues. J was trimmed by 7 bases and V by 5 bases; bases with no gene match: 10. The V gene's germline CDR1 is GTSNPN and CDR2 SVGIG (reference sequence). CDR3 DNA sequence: TGTGCCTGGTCCAGGCAGGGGGCTAGGGAGCAGTACTTC. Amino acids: CAWSRQGAREQYF. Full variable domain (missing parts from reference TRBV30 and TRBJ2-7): SQTIHQWPATLVQPVGSPLSLECTVEGTSNPNLYWYRQAAGRGLQLLFYSVGIGQISSEVPQNLSASRPQDRQFILSSKKLLLSDSGFYLCAWSRQGAREQYFGPGTRLTVT.

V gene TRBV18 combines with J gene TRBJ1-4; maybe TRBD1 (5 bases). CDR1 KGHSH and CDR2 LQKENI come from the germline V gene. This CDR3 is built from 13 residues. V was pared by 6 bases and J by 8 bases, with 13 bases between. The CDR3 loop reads CASSTGEAEKLFF. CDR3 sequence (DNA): TGTGCCAGCTCTACGGGGGAAGCGGAAAAACTGTTTTTT.

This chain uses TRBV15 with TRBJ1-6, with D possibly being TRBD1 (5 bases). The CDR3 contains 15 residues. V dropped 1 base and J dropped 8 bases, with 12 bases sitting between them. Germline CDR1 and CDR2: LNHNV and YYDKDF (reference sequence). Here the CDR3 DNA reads TGTGCCACCAGCAGAGGGGACTCGGCTTATTCACCCCTCCACTTT. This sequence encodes CATSRGDSAYSPLHF.